The T cell receptor beta chain under discussion was sequenced for a study of cytomegalovirus exposure and HLA in healthy donors. Study conclusions and caveats: When the data were analyzed later, several of the most significant clusters appeared to be linked to common viral pathogens. Cytomegalovirus association was listed for approximately 160 TCR beta chains.

Researchers ran the PCR with 60 Vbeta and 13 Jbeta primers. The repertoire was sequenced with immunoSEQ multiplex PCR; TCRdb's copy has only in-frame clones and lacks some. The table includes 150,000 to 180,000 clones, roughly 80% detected once. This CDR3 has 15 amino acids. Germline V CDR1 and CDR2: MNHEY, SMNVEV (reference sequence). Trimming took 2 bases from V and 1 from J; bases not matched to a gene: 3. About this clone: As yet, its antigen is unknown.

The chain has TRBV27 and TRBJ2-7, with 9 bases identical to TRBD2. This TCR was recovered from a young man in good health and CMV-seropositive. Sequencing was carried out using PBMCs. The CDR3 nucleotides read TGTGCCAGCAGTTTACTCGCGGGAGGGTCCTACGAGCAGTACTTC. Its translation: CASSLLAGGSYEQYF.